The source of this T cell receptor (beta chain) is a study of identical twins. Findings of the study overall: Out-of-frame alpha sequences shared by twins showed excess low generation probability. Abundant beta clonotypes from cord blood bore fewer insertions; memory repertoires lacked this pattern. Sequences that were beta out-of-frame showed weaker excess twin sharing.

Germline V lookup: CDR1 SQVTM, CDR2 ANQGSEA. This CDR3 region has 15 residues. V lost 6 bases and J lost 6; bases outside the gene matches: 11. This clonotype was counted ten times or more. The antigen is not known. TCRdb called the 5' RACE reads again in MiXCR, with one record for every CDR3 protein. Counted here are hundreds of thousands of distinct CDR3 sequences, over 8.5% occurring once; the ten biggest clones make up roughly 0.9%. This sample was shared with a second study, whose subject was yellow fever vaccine responses in identical twins.

The chain is built from TRBV29-1 and TRBJ1-6; 7 positions agree with TRBD1. Sequencing was performed on PBMCs. This receptor was taken from a woman aged 18-30 years in good health. The CDR3 bases are TGCAGCGTCCGCGAGACAGGGCCGGGTAATTCACCCCTCCACTTT. Translating gives CSVRETGPGNSPLHF.